The 16 T cell receptor beta chains below were found in one sample sequenced in a study of type 1 and type 2 diabetes patients. Amplification started from genomic DNA. A primer set of 30 forward and 13 reverse primers amplified the CDR3. TCRdb reanalysed the multiplex PCR reads using MiXCR and keeps one entry per CDR3 protein. The profile shows 250,000 or so distinct CDR3 sequences, around 47% of them singletons. The specimen sequenced was peripheral blood mononuclear cells (PBMCs). These receptors all stem from a man aged 18-30 years with type 2 diabetes.

A remark on this clonotype: With a much larger clone just one base away, this may be a read error. The chain couples TRBV14 to TRBJ2-5, with a weak D call TRBD1 (5 bases). Per germline, CDR1 SGHDN and CDR2 FVKESK. The CDR3 runs to 14 residues. In DNA, the CDR3 is TGTGCCAGCAGCCGCGGACACTTACAAGAGACCCAGCACTTC. Residues: CASSRGHLQETQHF. Full variable domain (remainder filled in from reference TRBV14 and TRBJ2-5): EAGVTQFPSHSVIEKGQTVTLRCDPISGHDNLYWYRRVMGKEIKFLLHFVKESKQDESGMPNNRFLAERTGGTYSTLKVQPAELEDSGVYFCASSRGHLQETQHFGPGTRLLVL.

This clonotype showed up just a few times. J is TRBJ2-2 and V is TRBV7-3, with 7 bases aligning to TRBD1. V lost 2 bases to trimming and J lost 1 base; unmatched junction nucleotides: 4. The germline V gene encodes CDR1 SGHTA and CDR2 FQGTGA. This CDR3 is built from 16 residues. The CDR3 sequence: CASSLQGTENTGELFF. Written as DNA, the CDR3 is TGTGCCAGCAGCTTACAGGGGACAGAGAACACCGGGGAGCTGTTTTTT. Variable domain in full (rest from reference TRBV7-3 and TRBJ2-2): GAGVSQTPSNKVTEKGKYVELRCDPISGHTALYWYRQSLGQGPEFLIYFQGTGAADDSGLPNDRFFAVRPEGSVSTLKIQRTERGDSAVYLCASSLQGTENTGELFFGEGSRLTVL.

Concerning this clonotype itself: Lacking the conserved final phenylalanine or tryptophan, this CDR3 likely reflects a read error. This chain joins TRBV12-3 or TRBV12-4 and TRBJ1-4; D is perhaps TRBD1 (6 bases). This CDR3 is built from 15 residues. Deletions cut 4 bases from V and 6 bases from J, with 15 bases between. In nucleotides, the CDR3 is TGTGCCAGCAGTTCCGCTCAGGGGTCGTATGAAAAACTGTTTTCT. It codes for CASSSAQGSYEKLFS.

In its sample, this clonotype was seen many times. The J gene is TRBJ1-4, the V gene TRBV2; possible D gene TRBD1, 6 bases. The germline V gene has CDR1 SNHLY and CDR2 FYNNEI. Deletions cut 6 bases from V and 12 bases from J, with 14 bases between. CDR3 length equals 12 residues. The CDR3 is CASSDRYEELFF. The DNA of the CDR3 is TGTGCCAGCAGCGACAGGTACGAGGAACTGTTTTTT.

This clonotype turned up a few times. CDR3 sequence reads: CASRTGGSYGYTF. The CDR3 DNA reads as TGTGCCAGTAGGACAGGGGGAAGCTATGGCTACACCTTC. The chain has TRBV19 and TRBJ1-2; 9 nucleotides line up with TRBD1. Per the germline V gene, CDR1 is LNHDA and CDR2 is SQIVND (reference sequence). With 6 bases clipped from V and 4 bases from J, the junction kept 3 bases outside the gene matches. The CDR3 contains 13 residues. The full variable domain, rest sourced from reference TRBV19 and TRBJ1-2, is DGGITQSPKYLFRKEGQNVTLSCEQNLNHDAMYWYRQDPGQGLRLIYYSQIVNDFQKGDIAEGYSVSREKKESFPLTVTSAQKNPTAFYLCASRTGGSYGYTFGSGTRLTVV.

V is TRBV7-2 and J is TRBJ2-5; D is undetermined. V gave up 5 bases and J gave up 4 bases, with 20 bases separating them. Germline V gives CDR1 SGHTA, CDR2 FQGNSA. The CDR3 spans 16 residues. The CDR3 DNA reads TGTGCCAGCAGCCCCGAAGTGCGTGATGGCGGAGAGACCCAGTACTTC. Amino acid sequence: CASSPEVRDGGETQYF.

The rearrangement uses TRBV6-1 and TRBJ1-6; the match to TRBD1 covers 7 bases. V lost 4 bases, J lost 9 bases, and 3 bases stayed unmatched. CDR3 length: 13 amino acids. Germline loops: CDR1 MNHNS, CDR2 SASEGT. The CDR3 nucleotides are TGTGCCAGCAGTGTTGACAGGGTTTCACCCCTCCACTTT. It encodes CASSVDRVSPLHF.

The rearrangement links TRBV7-2 to TRBJ2-1; D is ambiguous. Germline values: CDR1 SGHTA, CDR2 FQGNSA. This CDR3 region has 14 residues. V was clipped by 6 bases and J by 0 bases, with 9 bases between them. The CDR3 region has the DNA TGTGCCAGCAGTGTACGGAGCTCCTACAATGAGCAGTTCTTC. It codes for CASSVRSSYNEQFF. The whole variable domain, filled in from reference TRBV7-2 and TRBJ2-1, reads GAGVSQSPSNKVTEKGKDVELRCDPISGHTALYWYRQSLGQGLEFLIYFQGNSAPDKSGLPSDRFSAERTGGSVSTLTIQRTQQEDSAVYLCASSVRSSYNEQFFGPGTRLTVL.

In its sample, this clonotype was seen once. The junction does not match germline at one end; this may be a read error. This chain joins TRBV2 and TRBJ1-2, with D possibly being TRBD1 (5 bases). Germline V gives CDR1 SNHLY, CDR2 FYNNEI. This CDR3 has 15 residues. CDR3 residues: CASSDWGKWDYGYTF. In DNA form, the CDR3 reads TGTGCCAGTAGTGATTGGGGGAAGTGGGACTATGGCTACACCTTC. The full variable domain, its missing parts supplied by reference TRBV2 and TRBJ1-2, is EPEVTQTPSHQVTQMGQEVILRCVPISNHLYFYWYRQILGQKVEFLVSFYNNEISEKSEIFDDQFSVERPDGSNFTLKIRSTKLEDSAMYFCASSDWGKWDYGYTFGSGTRLTVV.

Turning to this clonotype: At one end the junction does not follow the germline gene, possibly because of a read error. The J gene is TRBJ1-2, the V gene TRBV4-1; D might be TRBD1 (6 bases). Germline V gene data show CDR1 as MGHRA and CDR2 as YSYEKL. The CDR3 has 16 amino acids. The CDR3 region has the DNA TGTGCCAGCAGCCAAGAACTTCGACAGGCCGGCTATGGCTACACCTTC. This gives the protein CASSQELRQAGYGYTF.

This clonotype is a singleton in its sample. J is TRBJ2-3 and V is TRBV7-2; TRBD1 matches at 8 bases. There are 15 residues in the CDR3. J gave up 4 bases and V 5 bases, and 8 bases lay outside the gene matches. From germline, CDR1 is SGHTA and CDR2 FQGNSA. CDR3 nucleotides: TGTGCCAGCAGCCGTGGACAGGGTTCTTCAGATACGCAGTATTTT. It translates to CASSRGQGSSDTQYF.

This rearrangement joins TRBV20-1 to TRBJ2-1, with 9 nucleotides matching TRBD2. The CDR3 is 14 residues long. Germline V lookup: CDR1 DFQATT, CDR2 SNEGSKA (reference sequence). V shed 5 bases and J 3 bases; nucleotides not matched to a gene: 5. The CDR3 sequence: CSAAPAGGYNEQFF. Here the CDR3 DNA reads TGCAGTGCTGCACCAGCGGGAGGCTACAATGAGCAGTTCTTC.

This clonotype was detected only once. The CDR3 DNA is TGCGCCAGCAGCTTGGGCGCGGGACTCACAGATACGCAGTATTTT. Translated: CASSLGAGLTDTQYF. The V and J genes are TRBV5-1 and TRBJ2-3, with D maybe TRBD2 (6 bases). The CDR3 consists of 15 residues. The germline V gene encodes CDR1 SGHRS and CDR2 YFSETQ. Trimming removed 0 bases at V and 2 bases at J, with 10 bases between.

The rearrangement links TRBV28 to TRBJ1-2; D not certain. Looked up from germline, CDR1 is MDHEN and CDR2 is SYDVKM. Trimming took 7 bases from V and 4 from J, leaving 16 bases between them. The CDR3 extends over 14 amino acids. CDR3 sequence reads: CASIPQASPYGYTF. The CDR3 nucleotides are TGTGCCAGCATTCCCCAGGCTAGTCCCTATGGCTACACCTTC.

The count of this clonotype is one. The rearrangement links TRBV2 to TRBJ1-2, with D possibly being TRBD1 (6 bases). This CDR3 contains 13 residues. Germline CDR1 SNHLY, CDR2 FYNNEI. V lost 6 bases to trimming and J lost 3 bases, with 11 bases between them. CDR3 amino acids: CASRGGPDYGYTF. CDR3 DNA sequence: TGTGCCAGCAGAGGGGGGCCGGACTATGGCTACACCTTC.

This chain links TRBV15 with TRBJ2-1; perhaps TRBD2 as D (5 bases). V lost 7 bases and J 4 bases, leaving 11 bases between the germline ends. Germline CDR1 LNHNV, CDR2 YYDKDF (reference sequence). This CDR3 spans 13 amino acids. CDR3 amino acids: CATNERDYNEQFF. The CDR3 coding sequence is TGTGCCACCAACGAACGGGATTACAATGAGCAGTTCTTC. Based on the CDR3 plus reference TRBV15 and TRBJ2-1, the full variable domain is DAMVIQNPRYQVTQFGKPVTLSCSQTLNHNVMYWYQQKSSQAPKLLFHYYDKDFNNEADTPDNFQSRRPNTSFCFLDIRSPGLGDTAMYLCATNERDYNEQFFGPGTRLTVL.